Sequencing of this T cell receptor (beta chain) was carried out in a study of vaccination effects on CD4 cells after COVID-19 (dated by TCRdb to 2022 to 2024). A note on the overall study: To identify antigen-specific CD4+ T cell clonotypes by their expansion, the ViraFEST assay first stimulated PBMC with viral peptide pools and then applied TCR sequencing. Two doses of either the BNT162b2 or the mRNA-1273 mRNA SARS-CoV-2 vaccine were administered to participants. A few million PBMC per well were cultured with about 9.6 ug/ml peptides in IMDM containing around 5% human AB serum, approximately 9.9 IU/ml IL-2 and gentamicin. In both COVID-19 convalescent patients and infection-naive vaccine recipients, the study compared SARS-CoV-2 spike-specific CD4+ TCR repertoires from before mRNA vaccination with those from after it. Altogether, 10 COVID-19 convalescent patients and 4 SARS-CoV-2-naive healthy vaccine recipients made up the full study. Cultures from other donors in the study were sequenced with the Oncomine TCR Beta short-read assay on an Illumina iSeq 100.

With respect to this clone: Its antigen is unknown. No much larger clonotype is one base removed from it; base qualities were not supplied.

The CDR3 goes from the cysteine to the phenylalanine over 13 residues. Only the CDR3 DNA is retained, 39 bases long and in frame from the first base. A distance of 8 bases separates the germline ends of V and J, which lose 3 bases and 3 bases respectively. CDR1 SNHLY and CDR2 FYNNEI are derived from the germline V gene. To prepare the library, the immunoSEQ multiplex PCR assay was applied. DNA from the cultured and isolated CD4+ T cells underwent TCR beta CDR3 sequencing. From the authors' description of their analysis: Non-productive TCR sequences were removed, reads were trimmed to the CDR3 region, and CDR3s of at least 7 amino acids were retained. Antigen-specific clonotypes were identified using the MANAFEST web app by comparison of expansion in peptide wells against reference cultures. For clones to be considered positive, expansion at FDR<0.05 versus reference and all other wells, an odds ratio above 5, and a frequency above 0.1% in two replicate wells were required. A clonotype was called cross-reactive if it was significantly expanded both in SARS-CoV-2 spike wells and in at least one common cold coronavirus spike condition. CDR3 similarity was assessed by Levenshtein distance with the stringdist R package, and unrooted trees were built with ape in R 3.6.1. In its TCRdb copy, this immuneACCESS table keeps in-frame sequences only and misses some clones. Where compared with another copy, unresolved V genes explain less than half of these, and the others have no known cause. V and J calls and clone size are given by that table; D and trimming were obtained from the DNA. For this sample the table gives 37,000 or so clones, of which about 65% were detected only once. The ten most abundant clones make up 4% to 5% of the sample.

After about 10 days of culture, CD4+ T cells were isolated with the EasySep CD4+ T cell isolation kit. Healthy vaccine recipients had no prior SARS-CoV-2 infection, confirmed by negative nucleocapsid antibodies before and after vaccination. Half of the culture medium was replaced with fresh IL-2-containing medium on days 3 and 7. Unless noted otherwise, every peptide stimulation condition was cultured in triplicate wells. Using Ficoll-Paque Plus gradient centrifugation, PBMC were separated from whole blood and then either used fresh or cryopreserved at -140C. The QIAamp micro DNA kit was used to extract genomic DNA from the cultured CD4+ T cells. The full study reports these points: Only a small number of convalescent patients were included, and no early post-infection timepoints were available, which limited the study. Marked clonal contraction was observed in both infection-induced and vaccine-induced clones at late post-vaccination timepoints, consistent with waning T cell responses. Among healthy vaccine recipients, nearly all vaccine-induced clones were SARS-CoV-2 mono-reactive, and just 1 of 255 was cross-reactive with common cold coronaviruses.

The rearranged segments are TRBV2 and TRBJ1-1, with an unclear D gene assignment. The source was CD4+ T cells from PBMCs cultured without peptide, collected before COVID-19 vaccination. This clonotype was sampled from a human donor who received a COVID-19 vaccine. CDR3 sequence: CASSDATDTEAFF. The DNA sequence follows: TGTGCCAGCAGTGACGCGACGGACACTGAAGCTTTCTTT.